Below, one T cell receptor beta chain is given with its context. These data are taken from a study of PD-L1 blockade in urothelial cancer. As for the study in general: Patients, treated from about 2014 onward, received atezolizumab 1,200 mg intravenously every 3 weeks. Patients with male sex and bladder-origin urothelial cancer accounted for about 85% of the roughly 30 enrolled.

CDR3 length: 14 amino acids. The V gene end was trimmed by 2 bases and the J gene end by 0 bases; junction bases not matched to a gene: 2. Germline V gene data show CDR1 as SGHRS and CDR2 as YFSETQ. Produced via immunoSEQ multiplex PCR; TCRdb's table is partial and in-frame only. This repertoire shows about 49,000 clones, more than 65% found once; its top ten account for 10%. Time point reported: pretreatment peripheral blood. This TCR came from a man between 65 and 85 years old with urothelial cancer. The J gene is TRBJ2-7, the V gene TRBV5-1; 7 bases agree with TRBD1. Material: PBMCs, obtained around atezolizumab (anti-PD-L1) treatment. The CDR3 coding sequence is TGCGCCAGCAGCTTAACAGGGGCCTCCTACGAGCAGTACTTC. Its protein is CASSLTGASYEQYF.